These T cell receptor beta chains were read from a single sample in a study of T cells in localized non-small cell lung cancer. Data came from immunoSEQ multiplex PCR; TCRdb stores just in-frame clones and leaves some out. Seen here are about 4,600 clones, around 29% observed once, and the top ten hold 4.6%. The source was lung tumor tissue, collected before any cancer treatment. The receptors derive from a man aged 40-75 years with stage III squamous cell lung carcinoma. Both conserved end residues are part of each CDR3. Fields, in order: V gene, J gene, D gene, clone size, CDR3 DNA, CDR3 protein. A D gene is named only where the DNA matches it firmly. The size of a clone is reported for some rows only, either as once, few or many, or as a class for expanded clones.

>TRBV19|TRBJ1-3|TRBD1|-
TGTGCCAGTAGTATTCAGGGGGCATACGGAAACACCATATATTTT
CASSIQGAYGNTIYF
>TRBV19|TRBJ2-7|-|-
TGTGCCAGTAGTAGCGGGGGCCGAGAGCAGTACTTC
CASSSGGREQYF
>TRBV11-3|TRBJ2-7|TRBD2|large
TGTGCCAGCAGCTTGGGGGTGGGACTAGGCGTCGAGCAGTACTTC
CASSLGVGLGVEQYF
>TRBV30|TRBJ1-6|-|-
TGTGCCTCAACCCCTGGTGGGAGCTCCTATAATTCACCCCTCCACTTT
CASTPGGSSYNSPLHF
>TRBV9|TRBJ2-5|-|medium-sized
TGTGCCAGCAGCCCCAGACAGCAATCGGGGGAGACCCAGTACTTC
CASSPRQQSGETQYF
>TRBV9|TRBJ2-7|TRBD1|few
TGTGCCAGCAGCTCCAACCTTGGACAGGGGCAGTACTTC
CASSSNLGQGQYF
>TRBV19|TRBJ2-2|-|-
TGTGCCAGTAGTCGACGGGGCCTGTACGCCGGGGAGCTGTTTTTT
CASSRRGLYAGELFF
>TRBV6-8|TRBJ2-2|-|medium-sized
TGTGCCAGCAGTTCGGGACCGGGATATAACACCGGGGAGCTGTTTTTT
CASSSGPGYNTGELFF
>TRBV9|TRBJ1-4|-|-
TGTGCCAGCAGTATGGGGCAGGGCGAAAAACTGTTTTTT
CASSMGQGEKLFF
>TRBV6-8|TRBJ2-1|TRBD2|-
TGTGCCAGCAGTTACAAAGCACTAGCGGGGGGAAATGAGCAGTTCTTC
CASSYKALAGGNEQFF
>TRBV6-8|TRBJ2-5|-|-
TGTGCCAGCAGTTACCAGCTAGATCCGGCGGAGACCCAGTACTTC
CASSYQLDPAETQYF
>TRBV4-1|TRBJ1-2|-|-
TGCGCCAGCAGCCAAGGTCTGCAAAGCTATGGCTACACCTTC
CASSQGLQSYGYTF
>TRBV9|TRBJ2-7|-|medium-sized
TGTGCCAGCAGTGTAGGACGGGCCTCCTACGAGCAGTACTTC
CASSVGRASYEQYF
>TRBV6-7|TRBJ2-2|-|few
TGTGCCATCGGCCGAGCAGGCCCCACCGGGGAGCTGTTTTTT
CAIGRAGPTGELFF
>TRBV29-1|TRBJ1-2|-|-
TGCAGCGTAGTTGAGCAGAACTATGGCTACACCTTC
CSVVEQNYGYTF
>TRBV6-8|TRBJ1-4|-|few
TGTGCCAGCAGTAAACGGGAAAATGAAAAACTGTTTTTT
CASSKRENEKLFF
>TRBV4-1|TRBJ2-2|-|few
TGCGCCAGCAGCCAAGACGGGACGCACACCGGGGAGCTGTTTTTT
CASSQDGTHTGELFF